These T cell receptor beta chains were read from a single sample in a study of CD8+CD57+ T cells in acquired aplastic anemia. TCRdb used MiXCR to reprocess the reads, holding one entry per CDR3 protein. The table shows hundreds of thousands of distinct CDR3 sequences, with about a third occurring only once. The sequenced sample was sorted CD4+, CD8+, or CD8+CD57+ T cells (not recorded which) from PBMCs. Receptors originate from a human donor with aplastic anemia. Both conserved end residues are part of each CDR3. The D gene is left open where the match is weak. Expanded clones are given a class, and other clones once, few, many or no size at all.

>TRBJ2-5|many|TRBV2|TRBD2
CASIWPSGSYETQYF
TGTGCCAGCATTTGGCCTAGCGGGAGCTATGAGACCCAGTACTTC
>TRBJ2-2|-|TRBV10-3|TRBD1
CASSGLADRGHTGELFF
TGTGCCAGCTCGGGGTTAGCGGACAGGGGACACACCGGGGAGCTGTTTTTT
>TRBJ1-3|few|TRBV13|-
CASSFGGGTIYF
TGTGCCAGCAGCTTTGGGGGGGGCACCATATATTTT
>TRBJ1-5|-|TRBV6-2/TRBV6-3|-
CASSYTGTQSLAQHF
TGTGCCAGCAGTTATACCGGGACTCAGTCATTAGCCCAGCATTTT
>TRBJ1-1|many|TRBV6-1|TRBD1
CASSFGQAEAFF
TGTGCCAGCAGCTTCGGACAGGCTGAAGCTTTCTTT
>TRBJ1-6|few|TRBV6-1|-
CASSADRNSPLHF
TGTGCCAGCAGTGCCGACCGGAATTCACCCCTCCACTTT
>TRBJ1-1|many|TRBV29-1|TRBD1
CSVRDRPNTEAFF
TGCAGCGTACGGGACAGACCGAACACTGAAGCTTTCTTT
>TRBJ1-2|few|TRBV4-3|TRBD1
CASSQTTGDYGYTF
TGCGCCAGCAGCCAAACGACAGGGGACTATGGCTACACCTTC
>TRBJ2-7|many|TRBV12-3/TRBV12-4|TRBD2
CASSLGLAGKYF
TGTGCCAGCAGTTTAGGACTAGCGGGAAAGTACTTC
>TRBJ1-5|many|TRBV15|TRBD1
CATSMGQGIDQPQHF
TGTGCCACCAGCATGGGACAGGGGATCGATCAGCCCCAGCATTTT
>TRBJ2-7|few|TRBV9|-
CASSPRVTDYEQYF
TGTGCCAGCAGCCCAAGAGTGACAGACTACGAGCAGTACTTC
>TRBJ2-7|few|TRBV12-3/TRBV12-4|-
CASSPGLGPGVWYF
TGTGCCAGCAGTCCCGGACTCGGCCCGGGGGTTTGGTACTTC
>TRBJ1-1|-|TRBV4-3|-
CASSSLTGGTEAFF
TGCGCCAGCAGTTCGCTGACAGGCGGGACTGAAGCTTTCTTT
>TRBJ2-6|few|TRBV12-3/TRBV12-4|TRBD2
CASRSIPASGSVSGANVLTF
TGTGCCAGCAGATCCATTCCAGCTAGCGGGAGTGTCTCTGGGGCCAACGTCCTGACTTTC
>TRBJ1-5|-|TRBV7-9|-
CASSLGGLGSQPQHF
TGTGCCAGCAGCTTGGGGGGCTTAGGTAGTCAGCCCCAGCATTTT
>TRBJ1-5|many|TRBV6-5|TRBD1
CASSYGTGNQPQHF
TGTGCCAGCAGTTATGGGACAGGTAATCAGCCCCAGCATTTT
>TRBJ2-5|few|TRBV6-2/TRBV6-3|-
CASSYEGAGGQELQETQYF
TGTGCCAGCAGTTACGAAGGGGCCGGGGGGCAGGAATTACAAGAGACCCAGTACTTC
>TRBJ1-1|many|TRBV15|TRBD1
CATSREGTGMNTEAFF
TGTGCCACCAGCAGAGAGGGGACAGGGATGAACACTGAAGCTTTCTTT
>TRBJ2-1|-|TRBV11-2|-
CASSLEGPLYNEQFF
TGTGCCAGCAGCTTAGAGGGGCCCTTATACAATGAGCAGTTCTTC
>TRBJ1-6|many|TRBV5-8|-
CASSLAAKTNSPLHF
TGTGCCAGCAGCTTGGCTGCCAAGACCAATTCACCCCTCCACTTT
>TRBJ1-4|many|TRBV2|-
CASRRTDATNEKLFF
TGTGCCAGCCGGCGGACGGATGCAACTAATGAAAAACTGTTTTTT
>TRBJ2-3|many|TRBV15|TRBD2
CATSRGSGGGADTQYF
TGTGCCACCAGCAGAGGTAGCGGGGGAGGGGCAGATACGCAGTATTTT
>TRBJ2-2|-|TRBV7-9|-
CASSFGLRTGELFF
TGTGCCAGCAGTTTCGGGTTGCGCACCGGGGAGCTGTTTTTT
>TRBJ2-7|-|TRBV24-1|-
CATSVAIVMAAHGLAEQYF
TGTGCCACCAGTGTAGCCATAGTTATGGCTGCCCACGGACTGGCGGAGCAGTACTTC
>TRBJ1-5|-|TRBV6-5|-
CASSSGNGFNQPQHF
TGTGCCAGCAGTTCGGGGAACGGGTTCAATCAGCCCCAGCATTTT
>TRBJ1-5|-|TRBV5-8|-
CASSPPRTGPQHF
TGTGCCAGCAGCCCTCCCCGCACCGGGCCCCAGCATTTT
>TRBJ2-5|-|TRBV4-2|-
CASSQAIGIKQETQYF
TGTGCCAGCAGCCAAGCGATCGGGATTAAACAAGAGACCCAGTACTTC
>TRBJ2-1|-|TRBV2|TRBD2
CASSASLAGGLLSSYNEQFF
TGTGCCAGCAGTGCGTCTCTAGCGGGAGGCCTACTTAGCTCCTACAATGAGCAGTTCTTC
>TRBJ2-2|-|TRBV2|TRBD1
CASSEGQGTGELFF
TGTGCCAGCAGTGAGGGACAGGGCACCGGGGAGCTGTTTTTT
>TRBJ1-2|-|TRBV3-1|-
CASSKRTGAGYTF
TGTGCCAGCAGCAAACGCACTGGGGCCGGCTACACCTTC
>TRBJ2-1|few|TRBV7-3|TRBD2
CASSLTGTSYNEQFF
TGTGCCAGCAGCTTAACGGGGACTAGCTACAATGAGCAGTTCTTC
>TRBJ1-1|many|TRBV19|-
CASSINQITEAFF
TGTGCCAGTAGTATTAATCAGATCACTGAAGCTTTCTTT
>TRBJ1-2|-|TRBV10-3|-
CARRVLGSDGYTF
TGTGCCAGGAGGGTTTTGGGGTCTGATGGCTACACCTTC
>TRBJ1-5|many|TRBV20-1|-
CSALTEDSNQPQHF
TGCAGTGCCCTTACGGAGGATAGCAATCAGCCCCAGCATTTT
>TRBJ1-2|many|TRBV20-1|-
CSAERSNYGYTF
TGCAGTGCTGAAAGGAGTAACTATGGCTACACCTTC
>TRBJ2-6|many|TRBV2|-
CASSESGANVLTF
TGTGCCAGCAGTGAGTCTGGGGCCAACGTCCTGACTTTC
>TRBJ2-1|-|TRBV19|-
CASSTAQVGNEQFF
TGTGCCAGTAGTACAGCACAAGTAGGTAATGAGCAGTTCTTC
>TRBJ1-1|-|TRBV15|-
CATSRDPDRLEAFF
TGTGCCACCAGCAGAGATCCCGACAGGCTTGAAGCTTTCTTT
>TRBJ1-5|-|TRBV11-2|-
CASSSSNYQPQHF
TGTGCCAGCAGCTCTTCTAATTATCAGCCCCAGCATTTT
>TRBJ2-7|-|TRBV29-1|TRBD1
CSVRTGEAEQYF
TGCAGCGTCCGGACAGGGGAGGCCGAGCAGTACTTC
>TRBJ2-7|-|TRBV11-2|-
CASSLERVTSTSYEQYF
TGTGCCAGCAGCTTAGAACGGGTTACCTCGACCTCCTACGAGCAGTACTTC
>TRBJ1-6|-|TRBV2|-
CASSEGPGGSPLHF
TGTGCCAGCAGTGAGGGACCTGGGGGTTCACCCCTCCACTTT
>TRBJ2-3|once|TRBV20-1|TRBD2
CSARNSGRAGSDTQYF
TGCAGTGCTAGAAATAGCGGGAGGGCAGGCTCAGATACGCAGTATTTT
>TRBJ2-7|-|TRBV20-1|TRBD2
CSATSGFYEQYF
TGCAGTGCTACTAGCGGCTTTTACGAGCAGTACTTC
>TRBJ2-1|few|TRBV20-1|-
CSASRVGDSYNEQFF
TGCAGTGCTAGCCGGGTCGGAGACTCCTACAATGAGCAGTTCTTC